One sample yielded the 26 T cell receptor beta chains listed below, sequenced in a study of cytotoxic CD8 clonotypes in ibrutinib-treated CLL (dated by TCRdb to the early 2020s). Libraries came from the immunoSEQ multiplex PCR assay. The table comes from immuneACCESS by way of TCRdb, which keeps in-frame sequences with V and J called. Part of the clones is missing from these tables; in studies checked, under half for an unresolved V gene and the rest for unknown reasons. Within this sample are roughly 130,000 clones, with approximately 90% of them counted one time only. The ten largest make up about 10% of the sample. In light of the paper, this sample's time point label describes: more than 10 months on ibrutinib. The sample consisted of PBMCs, taken after 12 months of ibrutinib treatment. Receptors were obtained from a human donor with chronic lymphocytic leukemia.

The chain couples TRBV27 to TRBJ1-1; D not resolved. Germline-derived CDR1 and CDR2 are MNHEY and SMNVEV (reference sequence). The CDR3 is 13 amino acids. The V end was cut by 3 bases, the J end by 11 bases, with 16 bases between. DNA of the CDR3: TGTGCCAGCAGTTTCCGGGCCGACCGGAACGCTTTCTTT. Protein sequence: CASSFRADRNAFF.

V usage is TRBV5-1 and J usage is TRBJ2-3; TRBD2 might be the D (5 bases). Between the trimmed V and J ends, which lost 1 base and 4 bases, there was a span of 7 bases. CDR1 SGHRS and CDR2 YFSETQ come from the germline V gene. The CDR3 consists of 13 residues. The CDR3 is CASSLRRSDTQYF. The CDR3 coding sequence is TGCGCCAGCAGCTTGAGGAGGTCAGATACGCAGTATTTT.

J is TRBJ1-2 and V is TRBV13; no clear D. This CDR3 spans 14 amino acids. Per germline, CDR1 PRHDT and CDR2 FYEKMQ (reference sequence). The V and J ends lost 1 base and 3 bases respectively, with 9 bases between them. CDR3 residues: CASSLAENDYGYTF. In DNA, the CDR3 is TGTGCCAGCAGCTTAGCAGAGAATGACTATGGCTACACCTTC.

This chain links TRBV2 with TRBJ1-5; no firm D call. This CDR3 has 14 amino acids. CDR1 SNHLY and CDR2 FYNNEI come from the germline V gene. The V and J ends lost 1 base and 6 bases respectively, with 10 bases between them. CDR3: CASSEVTRSQPQHF. CDR3 coding DNA: TGTGCCAGCAGTGAAGTGACGAGGAGTCAGCCCCAGCATTTT.

This rearrangement joins TRBV11-2 to TRBJ2-1; D is perhaps TRBD1 (6 bases). The CDR3 has 14 amino acids. Looked up from germline, CDR1 is SGHAT and CDR2 is FQNNGV. V gave up 9 bases and J gave up 0 bases, with 12 bases separating them. Written as DNA, the CDR3 is TGTGCCAGTAAGACAGGTAGCTCCTACAATGAGCAGTTCTTC. Translated: CASKTGSSYNEQFF.

The chain links TRBV11-2 to TRBJ2-3; TRBD2 aligns across 8 bases. CDR3 length equals 16 residues. V lost 1 base, J lost 6 bases, and 9 bases stayed unmatched. The V gene's germline CDR1 is SGHAT and CDR2 FQNNGV. The CDR3 sequence is CASSLVVTSAADTQYF. The CDR3 nucleotides read TGTGCCAGCAGCTTAGTCGTGACTAGCGCCGCCGATACGCAGTATTTT.

The chain couples TRBV7-8 to TRBJ2-7; no firm D call. The CDR3 extends over 15 amino acids. V lost 0 bases and J 4 bases, leaving 13 bases between the germline ends. The germline CDR1 and CDR2 sequences are SGHVS and FQNEAQ. Here the CDR3 DNA reads TGTGCCAGCAGCTTAGCTACCGGAGCGATATACGAGCAGTACTTC. It yields the protein CASSLATGAIYEQYF.

The V gene is TRBV28, the J gene TRBJ2-7; 7 bases agree with TRBD1. The CDR3 spans 15 residues. J gave up 8 bases and V 5 bases, and 15 bases lay outside the gene matches. The germline CDR1 and CDR2 sequences are MDHEN and SYDVKM. The CDR3 here is CASSTTGTAFNKQYF. In DNA form, the CDR3 reads TGTGCCAGCAGTACGACCGGGACAGCCTTCAACAAGCAGTACTTC. The whole variable domain, filled in from reference TRBV28 and TRBJ2-7, reads DVKVTQSSRYLVKRTGEKVFLECVQDMDHENMFWYRQDPGLGLRLIYFSYDVKMKEKGDIPEGYSVSREKKERFSLILESASTNQTSMYLCASSTTGTAFNKQYFGPGTRLTVT.

This chain joins TRBV25-1 and TRBJ2-5; no clear D gene. Germline CDR1 MGHDK, CDR2 SYGVNS. V shed 7 bases and J shed 2 bases, with 5 bases lying between them. The CDR3 is 11 residues long. The CDR3 DNA sequence: TGTGCCAGCACTAGTCAAGAGACCCAGTACTTC. Its translation is CASTSQETQYF.

The chain combines TRBV11-3 with TRBJ2-7; no reliable D call. The CDR3 covers 12 residues. Germline V lookup: CDR1 SGHNT, CDR2 YENEEA. Trimming cost V 0 bases and J 6 bases, with 6 bases left between them. CDR3 residues: CASSLDLGEQYF. The CDR3 DNA sequence: TGTGCCAGCAGCTTAGATCTGGGCGAGCAGTACTTC.

The V call is TRBV19, the J call TRBJ2-5; 11 nucleotides match TRBD1. The CDR3 length is 15 residues. The trim removed 9 bases at V and 2 bases at J, leaving 8 bases unmatched. The germline gives CDR1 LNHDA, CDR2 SQIVND (reference sequence). CDR3 protein: CASRTGGGGQETQYF. CDR3 sequence (DNA): TGTGCCAGCCGGACAGGGGGCGGCGGGCAAGAGACCCAGTACTTC.

In this sample, this clone turned up a few times. The chain is built from TRBV2 and TRBJ2-5, with unresolved D. V lost 7 bases and J lost 3, with 18 bases in between. Germline V gives CDR1 SNHLY, CDR2 FYNNEI. The CDR3 is 15 amino acids. The CDR3, as DNA: TGTGCCAGCATTTACTCCCCGTTACCTGAAGAGACCCAGTACTTC. Its translation: CASIYSPLPEETQYF.

V gene TRBV20-1 combines with J gene TRBJ2-7; no firm D call. V was clipped by 5 bases and J by 10 bases, with 15 bases between them. Germline loops: CDR1 DFQATT, CDR2 SNEGSKA (reference sequence). The CDR3 is made up of 11 amino acids. The CDR3 region has the DNA TGCAGTGCTGCTCTGAACCTCGGACAGTACTTC. This translates into CSAALNLGQYF.

The CDR3 DNA is TGTGCCAGCAGTGAAAGGGAGGGATTCACTGAAGCTTTCTTT. Amino acids: CASSEREGFTEAFF. This chain links TRBV2 with TRBJ1-1; D uncertain. Trimming removed 2 bases at V and 4 bases at J, with 11 bases between. This CDR3 spans 14 amino acids. Germline V gene data show CDR1 as SNHLY and CDR2 as FYNNEI.

The chain recombines TRBV11-3 with TRBJ2-5; D might be TRBD1 or TRBD2, each matching 5 bases. CDR3 size: 16 residues. Trimming cost V 0 bases and J 2 bases, with 13 bases left between them. Germline-derived CDR1 and CDR2 are SGHNT and YENEEA. The CDR3: CASSLDYRDGQETQYF. CDR3 DNA: TGTGCCAGCAGCTTAGACTACCGGGACGGACAAGAGACCCAGTACTTC.

The chain joins TRBV28 to TRBJ1-5; 9 bases map to TRBD1. CDR1 is MDHEN and CDR2 is SYDVKM in the germline V gene. The CDR3 extends over 15 amino acids. V trimming: 5 bases; J trimming: 6 bases; junction bases outside the gene matches: 8. For the CDR3, the DNA is TGTGCCAGCAGTCCTACAGGGGGCGTCGGTCAGCCCCAGCATTTT. Protein: CASSPTGGVGQPQHF.

The V call is TRBV5-1, the J call TRBJ1-4, with D uncertain. The germline V and J ends were trimmed by 3 bases and 8 bases, with 20 bases remaining between them. Germline loops: CDR1 SGHRS, CDR2 YFSETQ. This CDR3 has 16 amino acids. CDR3 DNA sequence: TGCGCCAGCAGCTACTCGGAATTCGAGCCCGTAGAAAAACTGTTTTTT. Translated: CASSYSEFEPVEKLFF.

The chain employs TRBV7-2 and TRBJ2-2; D is unclear. The germline gives CDR1 SGHTA, CDR2 FQGNSA. Trimming stripped 2 bases from V and 2 bases from J, with 9 bases between. The CDR3 sequence is 15 residues long. This CDR3 is CASSLSAYNTGELFF. The CDR3 DNA follows: TGTGCCAGCAGCTTATCGGCTTATAACACCGGGGAGCTGTTTTTT.

The chain links TRBV11-2 to TRBJ2-7; 8 nucleotides match TRBD2. V lost 1 base and J lost 1; bases outside the gene matches: 9. The CDR3 is 17 residues long. Germline V gene lookup returns CDR1 SGHAT and CDR2 FQNNGV. The CDR3, as DNA: TGTGCCAGCAGCTTAGGATTCAGCGGGAGAGAGTCCTACGAGCAGTACTTC. Protein product: CASSLGFSGRESYEQYF.

This chain uses TRBV7-6 with TRBJ1-2, with D possibly TRBD1 on 5 matching bases. Deletions cut 5 bases from V and 6 bases from J, with 13 bases between. CDR1 and CDR2 (germline): SGHVS, FNYEAQ. This CDR3 region has 13 residues. The CDR3 bases are TGTGCCAGCAGCCTAGGGACGGTCCATGGCTACACCTTC. Translating it yields CASSLGTVHGYTF.

V usage is TRBV7-9 and J usage is TRBJ1-5; D gene uncertain. From germline, CDR1 is SEHNR and CDR2 FQNEAQ (reference sequence). V was clipped by 1 base and J by 5 bases, with 12 bases between them. The CDR3 sequence is 15 residues long. The CDR3 DNA is TGTGCCAGCAGCTTAGGTCCGTTAGTCGATCAGCCCCAGCATTTT. It codes for CASSLGPLVDQPQHF. The full variable domain, its missing parts supplied by reference TRBV7-9 and TRBJ1-5, is DTGVSQNPRHKITKRGQNVTFRCDPISEHNRLYWYRQTLGQGPEFLTYFQNEAQLEKSRLLSDRFSAERPKGSFSTLEIQRTEQGDSAMYLCASSLGPLVDQPQHFGDGTRLSIL.

A single count supports this clone. This sample includes further DNA sequences coding for the same CDR3. This chain's CDR3 is CASSLRPQGVTDTQYF. As DNA, the CDR3 is TGTGCCAGCAGCCTCCGCCCTCAGGGTGTCACAGATACGCAGTATTTT. The chain links TRBV7-3 to TRBJ2-3; D is possibly TRBD1 (5 bases). Germline assignment: CDR1 SGHTA and CDR2 FQGTGA. The CDR3 extends over 16 amino acids. Trimming left V 5 bases short and J 2 bases short, with 17 bases between.

V gene TRBV9 combines with J gene TRBJ2-1; weak D call: TRBD2 (6 bases). Trimming pared 3 bases from V and 4 bases from J, leaving 14 bases between. The length of the CDR3 is 15 residues. From germline, CDR1 is SGDLS and CDR2 YYNGEE. This CDR3 is CASSDFPGEYNEQFF. In DNA form, the CDR3 reads TGTGCCAGCAGCGACTTTCCGGGGGAGTACAATGAGCAGTTCTTC. Looking up the rest from reference TRBV9 and TRBJ2-1 gives the full variable domain: DSGVTQTPKHLITATGQRVTLRCSPRSGDLSVYWYQQSLDQGLQFLIQYYNGEERAKGNILERFSAQQFPDLHSELNLSSLELGDSALYFCASSDFPGEYNEQFFGPGTRLTVL.

The chain carries TRBV7-9 and TRBJ2-7, with a weak D call TRBD2 (5 bases). V was trimmed by 4 bases and J by 7 bases, leaving 8 bases between them. This CDR3 is 11 amino acids long. CDR1 SEHNR and CDR2 FQNEAQ come from the germline V gene (reference sequence). The CDR3 DNA follows: TGTGCCAGCAGCTCTAGCCCGGAGCAGTACTTC. Translation: CASSSSPEQYF.

This chain connects TRBV19 to TRBJ1-2; the match to TRBD1 covers 9 bases. Germline loops: CDR1 LNHDA, CDR2 SQIVND (reference sequence). The ends lost 6 bases at V and 8 bases at J; junction bases unmatched: 7. This CDR3 is built from 13 residues. The CDR3 DNA reads as TGTGCCAGTAGATGGACAGGGGTCGAAGGCTACACCTTC. Translated: CASRWTGVEGYTF.

The chain joins TRBV6-6 to TRBJ2-1, with 7 bases that match TRBD2. The CDR3 sequence is 15 residues long. Per the germline V gene, CDR1 is MNHNY and CDR2 is SVGAGI (reference sequence). After removal of 5 bases from V and 4 bases from J, the junction contained 8 bases not matched to a gene. CDR3 coding DNA: TGTGCCAGCAGTCCGAGCGGGAAGGTGTACAATGAGCAGTTCTTC. Protein sequence: CASSPSGKVYNEQFF.